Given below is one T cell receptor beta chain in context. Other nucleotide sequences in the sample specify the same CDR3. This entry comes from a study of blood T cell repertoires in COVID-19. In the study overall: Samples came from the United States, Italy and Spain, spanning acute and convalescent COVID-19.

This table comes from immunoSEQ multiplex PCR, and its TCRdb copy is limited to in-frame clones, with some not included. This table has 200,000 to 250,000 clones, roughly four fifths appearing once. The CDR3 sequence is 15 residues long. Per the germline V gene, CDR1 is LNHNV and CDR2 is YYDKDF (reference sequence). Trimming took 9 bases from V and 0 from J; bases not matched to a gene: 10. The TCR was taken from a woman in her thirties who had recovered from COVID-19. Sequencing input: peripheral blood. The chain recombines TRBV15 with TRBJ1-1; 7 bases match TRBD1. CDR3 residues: CATADRALLNTEAFF. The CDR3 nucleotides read TGTGCCACAGCAGACAGGGCCCTTTTGAACACTGAAGCTTTCTTT.